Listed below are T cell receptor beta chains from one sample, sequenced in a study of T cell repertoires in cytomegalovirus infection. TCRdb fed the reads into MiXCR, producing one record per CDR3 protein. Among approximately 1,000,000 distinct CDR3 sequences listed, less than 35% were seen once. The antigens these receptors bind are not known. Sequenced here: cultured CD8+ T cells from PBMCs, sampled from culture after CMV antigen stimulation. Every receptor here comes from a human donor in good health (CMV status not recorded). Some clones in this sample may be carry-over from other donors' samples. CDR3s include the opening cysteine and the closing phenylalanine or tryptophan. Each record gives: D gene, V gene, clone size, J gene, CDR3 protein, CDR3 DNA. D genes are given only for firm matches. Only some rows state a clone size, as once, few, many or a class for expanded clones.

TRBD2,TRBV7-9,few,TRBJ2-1,CASPGEAGVNEQFF,TGTGCCAGTCCGGGAGAAGCGGGGGTTAATGAGCAGTTCTTC
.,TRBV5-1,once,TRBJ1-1,CASSLRGTRNTEAFF,TGCGCCAGCAGCTTGCGAGGGACGAGAAACACTGAAGCTTTCTTT
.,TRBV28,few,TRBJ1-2,CASSPSGDKINYGYTF,TGTGCCAGCAGTCCGTCGGGGGACAAGATTAACTATGGCTACACCTTC
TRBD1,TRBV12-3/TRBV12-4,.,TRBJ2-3,CASSFGTGVEDTQYF,TGTGCCAGCAGTTTCGGGACAGGGGTAGAAGATACGCAGTATTTT
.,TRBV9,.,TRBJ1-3,CASSEQERGNTIYF,TGTGCCAGCAGCGAGCAGGAGCGGGGAAACACCATATATTTT
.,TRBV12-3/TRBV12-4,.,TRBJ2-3,CASSLRDILGTDTQYF,TGTGCCAGCAGTCTCCGGGATATTCTCGGCACAGATACGCAGTATTTT
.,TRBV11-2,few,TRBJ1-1,CASSGGEVMEGRAFF,TGTGCCAGCAGCGGGGGGGAGGTCATGGAGGGGAGAGCTTTCTTT
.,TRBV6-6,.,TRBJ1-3,CASSYSQRRWDSGNTIYF,TGTGCCAGCAGTTACTCTCAAAGGCGCTGGGACTCTGGAAACACCATATATTTT
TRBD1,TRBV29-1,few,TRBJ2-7,CSAALDRGPYEQYF,TGCAGCGCAGCCCTCGACAGGGGTCCCTACGAGCAGTACTTC
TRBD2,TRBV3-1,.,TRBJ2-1,CASSQDPPSGHNEQFF,TGTGCCAGCAGCCAAGATCCTCCTAGCGGTCACAATGAGCAGTTCTTC
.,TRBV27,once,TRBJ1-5,CASSFIYRGNQPQHF,TGTGCCAGCAGTTTCATATACAGGGGCAATCAGCCCCAGCATTTT
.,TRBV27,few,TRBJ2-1,CASTRGASNEQFF,TGTGCCAGCACCCGTGGGGCCTCCAATGAGCAGTTCTTC
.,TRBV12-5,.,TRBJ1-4,CTSAPGRSPESLFF,TGTACTAGTGCCCCCGGGAGGTCCCCTGAATCACTGTTTTTT
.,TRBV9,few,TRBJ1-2,CASSVAGNGYTF,TGTGCCAGCAGCGTAGCAGGGAACGGCTACACCTTC
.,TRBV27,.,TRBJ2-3,CASSLFPADTQYF,TGTGCCAGCAGTTTGTTTCCGGCAGATACGCAGTATTTT
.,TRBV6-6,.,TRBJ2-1,CASSYPPGFSYNEQFF,TGTGCCAGCAGTTATCCCCCGGGGTTCTCCTACAATGAGCAGTTCTTC
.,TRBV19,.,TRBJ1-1,CASSIDEGGTEAFF,TGTGCCAGTAGTATAGATGAGGGAGGGACTGAAGCTTTCTTT
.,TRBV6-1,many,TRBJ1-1,CASRQGLLNTEAFF,TGTGCCAGCAGACAGGGCCTCTTGAACACTGAAGCTTTCTTT
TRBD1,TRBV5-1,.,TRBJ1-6,CASNAGTANNSPLHF,TGCGCCAGCAACGCCGGGACAGCGAATAATTCACCCCTCCACTTT
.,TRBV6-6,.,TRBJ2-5,CASSRDAVETQYF,TGTGCCAGCAGCAGGGATGCGGTGGAGACCCAGTACTTC
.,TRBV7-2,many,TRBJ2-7,CASSSTVMGAYEQYF,TGTGCCAGCAGCTCGACAGTGATGGGGGCCTACGAGCAGTACTTC
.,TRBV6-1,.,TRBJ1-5,CASSGLLLGSNQPQHF,TGTGCCAGCAGTGGTCTCCTTCTTGGGAGCAATCAGCCCCAGCATTTT
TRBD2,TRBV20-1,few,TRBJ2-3,CSAPTTSGGLVADTQYF,TGCAGTGCTCCTACGACTAGCGGGGGCCTCGTGGCAGATACGCAGTATTTT
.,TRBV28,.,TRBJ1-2,CASGRTPGGYTF,TGTGCCAGCGGCCGGACACCGGGAGGCTACACCTTC
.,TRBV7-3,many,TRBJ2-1,CASSLGYGVLYNEQFF,TGTGCCAGCAGCCTAGGGTACGGGGTACTCTACAATGAGCAGTTCTTC
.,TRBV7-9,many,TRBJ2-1,CASSLGQLSSYNEQFF,TGTGCCAGCAGCTTAGGCCAGCTGAGCTCCTACAATGAGCAGTTCTTC
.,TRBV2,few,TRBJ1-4,CASSEGLAEWRREKLFF,TGTGCCAGCAGTGAAGGGTTGGCGGAGTGGAGGCGTGAAAAACTGTTTTTT
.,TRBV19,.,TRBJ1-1,CASRMGRGTEAFF,TGTGCCAGTAGGATGGGGCGCGGGACTGAAGCTTTCTTT
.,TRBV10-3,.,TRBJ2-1,CAIRGPDNPNEQFF,TGTGCCATCCGCGGCCCCGACAACCCGAATGAGCAGTTCTTC
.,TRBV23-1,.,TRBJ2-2,CASSLSPGSQKGAGELFF,TGCGCCAGCAGTCTGTCCCCTGGTTCCCAGAAAGGAGCCGGGGAGCTGTTTTTT
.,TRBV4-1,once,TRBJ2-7,CASSQDRGLTEQYF,TGCGCCAGCAGCCAAGATCGAGGACTTACCGAGCAGTACTTC
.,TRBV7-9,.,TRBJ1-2,CASSPGGADYGYTF,TGTGCCAGCAGCCCTGGGGGAGCTGACTATGGCTACACCTTC
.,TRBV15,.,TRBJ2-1,CATSPTSSRYNEQFF,TGTGCCACCAGCCCAACCAGCAGCCGATACAATGAGCAGTTCTTC
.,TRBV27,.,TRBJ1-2,CASSLNREVSSYTF,TGTGCCAGCAGTTTAAACAGGGAAGTTAGTAGCTACACCTTC
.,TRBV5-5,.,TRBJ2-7,CASTSLGVEQYF,TGTGCCAGCACCTCATTGGGGGTCGAGCAGTACTTC
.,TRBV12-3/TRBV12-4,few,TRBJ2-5,CASSPRALQETQYF,TGTGCCAGCAGCCCTAGGGCGTTGCAAGAGACCCAGTACTTC
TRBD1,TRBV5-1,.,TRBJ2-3,CASTGQGSLDTQYF,TGCGCCAGCACCGGACAGGGGTCTCTGGATACGCAGTATTTT
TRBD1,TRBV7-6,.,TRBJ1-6,CASSLSDRGIYNSPLHF,TGTGCCAGCAGTTTATCGGACAGGGGAATTTATAATTCACCCCTCCACTTT
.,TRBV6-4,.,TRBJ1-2,CASSEITMGNYGYTF,TGTGCCAGCAGTGAAATTACTATGGGGAACTATGGCTACACCTTC